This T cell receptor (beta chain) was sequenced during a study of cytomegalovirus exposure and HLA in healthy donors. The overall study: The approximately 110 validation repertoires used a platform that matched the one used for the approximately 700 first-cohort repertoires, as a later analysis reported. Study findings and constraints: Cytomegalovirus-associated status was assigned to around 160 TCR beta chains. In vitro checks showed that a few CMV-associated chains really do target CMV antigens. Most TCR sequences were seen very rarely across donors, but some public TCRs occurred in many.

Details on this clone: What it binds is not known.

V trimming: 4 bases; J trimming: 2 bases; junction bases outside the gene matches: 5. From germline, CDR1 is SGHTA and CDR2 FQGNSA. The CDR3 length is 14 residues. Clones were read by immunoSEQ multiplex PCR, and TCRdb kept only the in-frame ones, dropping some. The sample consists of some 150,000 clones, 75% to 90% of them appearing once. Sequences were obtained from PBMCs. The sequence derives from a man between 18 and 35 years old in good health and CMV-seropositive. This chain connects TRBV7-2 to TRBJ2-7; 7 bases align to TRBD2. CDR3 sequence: CASSSGTKAYEQYF. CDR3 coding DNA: TGTGCCAGCAGCTCCGGGACTAAGGCCTACGAGCAGTACTTC.